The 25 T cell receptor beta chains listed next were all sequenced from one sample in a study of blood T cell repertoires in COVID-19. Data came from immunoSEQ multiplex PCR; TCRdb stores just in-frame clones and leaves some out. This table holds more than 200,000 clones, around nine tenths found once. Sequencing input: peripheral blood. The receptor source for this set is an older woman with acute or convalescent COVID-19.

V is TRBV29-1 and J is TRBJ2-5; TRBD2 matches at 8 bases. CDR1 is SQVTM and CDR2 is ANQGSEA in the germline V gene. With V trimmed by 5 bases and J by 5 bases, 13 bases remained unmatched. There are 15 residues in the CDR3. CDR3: CSVSPHGRAGETQYF. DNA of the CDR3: TGCAGCGTTTCACCCCACGGGAGGGCCGGTGAGACCCAGTACTTC.

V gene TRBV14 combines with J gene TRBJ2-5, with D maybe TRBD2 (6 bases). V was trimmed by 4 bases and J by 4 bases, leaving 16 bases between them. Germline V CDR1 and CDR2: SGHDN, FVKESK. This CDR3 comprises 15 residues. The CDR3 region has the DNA TGTGCCAGCAGCCTCGAGGAGGAGGGGAGAGAGACCCAGTACTTC. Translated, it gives CASSLEEEGRETQYF.

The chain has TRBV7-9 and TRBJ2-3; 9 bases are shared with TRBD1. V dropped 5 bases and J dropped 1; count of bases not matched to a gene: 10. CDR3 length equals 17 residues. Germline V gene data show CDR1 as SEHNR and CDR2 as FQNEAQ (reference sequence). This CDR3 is CASSRTAGQGGTDTQYF. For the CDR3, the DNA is TGTGCCAGCAGCCGAACGGCGGGACAGGGAGGCACAGATACGCAGTATTTT.

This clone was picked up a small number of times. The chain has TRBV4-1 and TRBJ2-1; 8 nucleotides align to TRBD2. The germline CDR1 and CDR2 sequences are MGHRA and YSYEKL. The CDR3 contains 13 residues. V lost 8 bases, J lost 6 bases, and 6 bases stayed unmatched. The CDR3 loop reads CASVLGGGNEQFF. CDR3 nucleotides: TGCGCCAGCGTTCTCGGGGGGGGCAATGAGCAGTTCTTC.

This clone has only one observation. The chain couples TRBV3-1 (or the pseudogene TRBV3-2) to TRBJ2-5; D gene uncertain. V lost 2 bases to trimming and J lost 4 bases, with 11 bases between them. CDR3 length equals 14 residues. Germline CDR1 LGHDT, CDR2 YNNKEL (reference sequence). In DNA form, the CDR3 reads TGTGCCAGCAGCCAAACGACTGGAGTAGAGACCCAGTACTTC. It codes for CASSQTTGVETQYF.

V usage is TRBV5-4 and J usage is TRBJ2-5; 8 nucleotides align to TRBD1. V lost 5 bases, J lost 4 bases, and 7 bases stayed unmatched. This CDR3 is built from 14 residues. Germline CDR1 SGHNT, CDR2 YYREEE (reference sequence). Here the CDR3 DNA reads TGTGCCAGCAGGTCTGGACAGGGCCCAGAGACCCAGTACTTC. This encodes CASRSGQGPETQYF.

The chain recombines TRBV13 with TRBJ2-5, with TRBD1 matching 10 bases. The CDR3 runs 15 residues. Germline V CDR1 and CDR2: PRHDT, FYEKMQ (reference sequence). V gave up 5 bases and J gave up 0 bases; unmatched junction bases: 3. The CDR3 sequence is CASSQGQGHQETQYF. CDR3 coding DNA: TGTGCCAGCAGCCAGGGACAGGGGCACCAAGAGACCCAGTACTTC.

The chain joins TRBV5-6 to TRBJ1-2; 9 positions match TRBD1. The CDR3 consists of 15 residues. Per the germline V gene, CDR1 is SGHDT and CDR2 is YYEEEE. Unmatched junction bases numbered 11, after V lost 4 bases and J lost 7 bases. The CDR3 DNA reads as TGTGCCAGCAGCACGACGGGACAGGGAATTTTTGGCTACACCTTC. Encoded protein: CASSTTGQGIFGYTF.

The CDR3 protein is CASSLAGKLAGVAKQYF. The DNA for the CDR3 is TGTGCCAGCAGTTTAGCCGGGAAACTAGCGGGAGTGGCTAAGCAGTACTTC. The chain combines TRBV28 with TRBJ2-7; 11 bases align to TRBD2. The J segment lost 8 bases and the V segment lost 2 bases, leaving 14 bases of the junction unmatched. CDR1 MDHEN and CDR2 SYDVKM come from the germline V gene. The CDR3 has 17 amino acids.

The CDR3 loop is CASRMGGASYNEQFF. For the CDR3, the DNA is TGCGCCAGCCGAATGGGGGGGGCATCCTACAATGAGCAGTTCTTC. The genes are TRBV5-1 and TRBJ2-1; perhaps TRBD2 as D (7 bases). Germline values: CDR1 SGHRS, CDR2 YFSETQ. There are 15 residues in the CDR3. Deletions cut 7 bases from V and 1 base from J, with 15 bases between.

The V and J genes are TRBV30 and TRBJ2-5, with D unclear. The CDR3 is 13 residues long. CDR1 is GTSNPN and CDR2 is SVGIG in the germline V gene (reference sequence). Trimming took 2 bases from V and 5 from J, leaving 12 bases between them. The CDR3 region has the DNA TGTGCCTGGAGTAAGGATATCAGGGAGACCCAGTACTTC. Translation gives CAWSKDIRETQYF. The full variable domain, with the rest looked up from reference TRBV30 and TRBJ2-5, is SQTIHQWPATLVQPVGSPLSLECTVEGTSNPNLYWYRQAAGRGLQLLFYSVGIGQISSEVPQNLSASRPQDRQFILSSKKLLLSDSGFYLCAWSKDIRETQYFGPGTRLLVL.

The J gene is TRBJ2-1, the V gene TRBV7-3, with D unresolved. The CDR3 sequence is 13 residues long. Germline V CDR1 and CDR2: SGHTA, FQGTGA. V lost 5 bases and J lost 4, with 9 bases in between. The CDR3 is CASSPQQYNEQFF. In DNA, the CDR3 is TGTGCCAGCAGCCCCCAACAGTACAATGAGCAGTTCTTC.

The CDR3 reads CASSITPRGSDSYTF. CDR3 DNA sequence: TGTGCCAGTAGTATAACCCCTCGGGGGTCGGATAGCTACACCTTC. The chain links TRBV19 to TRBJ1-2, with D possibly being TRBD1 (5 bases). Germline lookup yields CDR1 LNHDA and CDR2 SQIVND (reference sequence). Trimming shortened V by 2 bases and J by 9 bases, and 19 bases separated the two germline ends. The CDR3 totals 15 residues.

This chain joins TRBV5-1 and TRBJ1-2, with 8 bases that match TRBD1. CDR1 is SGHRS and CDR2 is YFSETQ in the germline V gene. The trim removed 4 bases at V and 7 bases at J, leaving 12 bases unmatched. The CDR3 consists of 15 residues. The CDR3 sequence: CASSQQGGVYAGYTF. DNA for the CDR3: TGCGCCAGCAGCCAACAGGGGGGCGTCTACGCTGGCTACACCTTC.

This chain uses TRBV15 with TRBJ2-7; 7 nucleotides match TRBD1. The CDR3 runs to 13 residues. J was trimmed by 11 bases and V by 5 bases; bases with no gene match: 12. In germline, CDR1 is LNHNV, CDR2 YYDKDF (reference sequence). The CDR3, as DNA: TGTGCCACCAGCCTGGATAGGGGGCAGATCAAGTACTTC. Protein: CATSLDRGQIKYF.

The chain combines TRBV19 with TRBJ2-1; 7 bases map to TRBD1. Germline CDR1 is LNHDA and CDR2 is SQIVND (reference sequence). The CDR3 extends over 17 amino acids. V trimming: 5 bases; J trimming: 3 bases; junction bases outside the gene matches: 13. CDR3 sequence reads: CASSSQDRSYNYNEQFF. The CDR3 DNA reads TGTGCCAGTAGTTCCCAGGACAGGTCGTACAACTACAATGAGCAGTTCTTC.

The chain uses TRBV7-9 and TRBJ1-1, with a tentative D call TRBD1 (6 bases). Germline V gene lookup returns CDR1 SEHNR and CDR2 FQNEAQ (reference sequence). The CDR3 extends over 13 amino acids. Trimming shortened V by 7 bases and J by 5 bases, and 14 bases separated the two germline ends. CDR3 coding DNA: TGTGCCAGCATAAACAGGGCGCGTACTGAAGCTTTCTTT. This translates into CASINRARTEAFF.

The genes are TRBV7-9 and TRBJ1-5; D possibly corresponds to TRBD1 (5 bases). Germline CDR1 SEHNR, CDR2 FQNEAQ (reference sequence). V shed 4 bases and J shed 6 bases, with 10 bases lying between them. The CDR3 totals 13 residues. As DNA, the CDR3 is TGTGCCAGCAGCTCCCAAGGGGTTCAGCCCCAGCATTTT. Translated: CASSSQGVQPQHF.

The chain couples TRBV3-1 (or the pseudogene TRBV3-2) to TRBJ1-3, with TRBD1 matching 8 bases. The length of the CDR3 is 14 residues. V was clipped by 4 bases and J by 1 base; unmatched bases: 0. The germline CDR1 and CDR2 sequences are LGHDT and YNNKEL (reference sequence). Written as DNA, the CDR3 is TGTGCCAGCAGCCGACAGGGGTCTGGAAACACCATATATTTT. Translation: CASSRQGSGNTIYF.

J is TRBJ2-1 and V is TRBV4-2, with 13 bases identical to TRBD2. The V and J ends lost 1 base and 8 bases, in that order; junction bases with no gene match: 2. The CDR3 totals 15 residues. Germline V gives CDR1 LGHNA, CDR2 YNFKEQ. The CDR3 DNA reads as TGTGCCAGCAGCCAAGGACTAGCGGGAGGTCATGAGCAGTTCTTC. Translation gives CASSQGLAGGHEQFF.

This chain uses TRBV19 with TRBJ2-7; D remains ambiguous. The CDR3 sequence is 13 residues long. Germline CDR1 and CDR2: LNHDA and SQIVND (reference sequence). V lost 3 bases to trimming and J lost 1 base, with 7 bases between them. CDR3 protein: CASSILISYEQYF. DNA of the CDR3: TGTGCCAGTAGTATTCTTATTTCCTACGAGCAGTACTTC.

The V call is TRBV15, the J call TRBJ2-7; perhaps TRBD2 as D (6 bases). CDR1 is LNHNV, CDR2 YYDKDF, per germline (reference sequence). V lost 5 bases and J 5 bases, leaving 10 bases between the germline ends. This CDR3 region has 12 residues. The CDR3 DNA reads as TGTGCCACCAGCGGGGGGACCCACGAGCAGTACTTC. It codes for CATSGGTHEQYF.

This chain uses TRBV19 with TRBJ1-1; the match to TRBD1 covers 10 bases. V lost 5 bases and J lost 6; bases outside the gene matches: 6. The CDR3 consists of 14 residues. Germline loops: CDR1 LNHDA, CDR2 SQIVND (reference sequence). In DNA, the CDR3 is TGTGCCAGTAGTCCAAGACAGGGGGCGGCTGAAGCTTTCTTT. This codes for CASSPRQGAAEAFF. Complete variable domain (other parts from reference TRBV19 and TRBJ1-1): DGGITQSPKYLFRKEGQNVTLSCEQNLNHDAMYWYRQDPGQGLRLIYYSQIVNDFQKGDIAEGYSVSREKKESFPLTVTSAQKNPTAFYLCASSPRQGAAEAFFGQGTRLTVV.

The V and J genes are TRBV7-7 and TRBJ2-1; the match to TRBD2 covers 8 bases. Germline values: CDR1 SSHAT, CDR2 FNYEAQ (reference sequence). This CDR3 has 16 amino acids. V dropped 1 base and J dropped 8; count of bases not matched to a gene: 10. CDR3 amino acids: CASSLGRGAGEDEQFF. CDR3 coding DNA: TGTGCCAGCAGCTTAGGCCGCGGAGCGGGAGAGGATGAGCAGTTCTTC.

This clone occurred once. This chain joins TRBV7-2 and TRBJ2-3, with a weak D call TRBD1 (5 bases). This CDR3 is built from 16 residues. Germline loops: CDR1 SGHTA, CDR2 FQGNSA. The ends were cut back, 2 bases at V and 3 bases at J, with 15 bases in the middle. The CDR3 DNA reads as TGTGCCAGCAGCTTATCGTCAGTAGGGGTGACAGATACGCAGTATTTT. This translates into CASSLSSVGVTDTQYF.